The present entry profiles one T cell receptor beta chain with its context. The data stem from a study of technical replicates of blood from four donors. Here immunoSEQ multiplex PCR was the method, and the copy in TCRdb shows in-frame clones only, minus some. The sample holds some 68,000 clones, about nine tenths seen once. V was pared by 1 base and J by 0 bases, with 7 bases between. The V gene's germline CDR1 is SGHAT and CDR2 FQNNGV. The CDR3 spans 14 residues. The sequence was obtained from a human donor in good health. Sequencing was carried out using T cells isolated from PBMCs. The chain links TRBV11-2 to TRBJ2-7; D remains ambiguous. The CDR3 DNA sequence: TGTGCCAGCAGCTTAGTTACAGCCTCCTACGAGCAGTACTTC. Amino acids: CASSLVTASYEQYF. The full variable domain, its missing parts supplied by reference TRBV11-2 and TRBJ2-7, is EAGVAQSPRYKIIEKRQSVAFWCNPISGHATLYWYQQILGQGPKLLIQFQNNGVVDDSQLPKDRFSAERLKGVDSTLKIQPAKLEDSAVYLCASSLVTASYEQYFGPGTRLTVT.